The 4 T cell receptor beta chains below come from one sample, sequenced in a study of blood T cells in healthy people across ages. Alongside a J-beta primer mix, a sample-barcoded 5' primer served in a second PCR lasting about 7 to 11 cycles. In TCRdb, the 5' RACE reads were re-called with MiXCR into one record per CDR3 protein. This sample has around 990,000 distinct CDR3 sequences; under 30% occur once, and the top ten carry less than 0.75%. The sample was also linked to a second study, of T cells of mothers and their children.

Sequencing was carried out using blood. Receptors originate from a girl under 10 years old in good health.

This clonotype appeared once. The rearrangement uses TRBV7-2 and TRBJ2-7, with D perhaps TRBD1 or TRBD2 (5 bases each). The J call is doubtful: the DNA matches TRBJ2-5 better. The CDR3 is made up of 15 amino acids. Germline V gene data show CDR1 as SGHTA and CDR2 as FQGNSA. In nucleotides, the CDR3 is TGTGCCAGCAGGGGGACCCAACACTCTCCGGAGACCCAGTACTTC. The encoded protein is CASRGTQHSPETQYF.

This clonotype appeared a few times. The V call is TRBV20-1, the J call TRBJ2-3, with D unresolved. V lost 6 bases and J 4 bases, leaving 17 bases between the germline ends. Germline values: CDR1 DFQATT, CDR2 SNEGSKA (reference sequence). The CDR3 has 14 residues. CDR3 nucleotide sequence: TGCAGTGCCCAACTTAGCCTCAGGTCAGATACGCAGTATTTT. Residues: CSAQLSLRSDTQYF.

This rearrangement joins TRBV6-1 to TRBJ1-1; D may be TRBD1 (5 bases). The CDR3 loop spans 14 amino acids. Per the germline V gene, CDR1 is MNHNS and CDR2 is SASEGT. The ends were cut back, 3 bases at V and 2 bases at J, with 10 bases in the middle. CDR3 protein: CASSEGTGNTEAFF. Written as DNA, the CDR3 is TGTGCCAGCAGTGAGGGAACAGGAAACACTGAAGCTTTCTTT.

The chain uses TRBV6-5 and TRBJ2-1; unclear D gene. The CDR3 covers 14 residues. From germline, CDR1 is MNHEY and CDR2 SVGAGI. V dropped 0 bases and J dropped 5 bases, with 8 bases sitting between them. CDR3 in amino acids: CASSYSTGDNEQFF. For the CDR3, the DNA is TGTGCCAGCAGTTACTCGACCGGAGACAATGAGCAGTTCTTC.